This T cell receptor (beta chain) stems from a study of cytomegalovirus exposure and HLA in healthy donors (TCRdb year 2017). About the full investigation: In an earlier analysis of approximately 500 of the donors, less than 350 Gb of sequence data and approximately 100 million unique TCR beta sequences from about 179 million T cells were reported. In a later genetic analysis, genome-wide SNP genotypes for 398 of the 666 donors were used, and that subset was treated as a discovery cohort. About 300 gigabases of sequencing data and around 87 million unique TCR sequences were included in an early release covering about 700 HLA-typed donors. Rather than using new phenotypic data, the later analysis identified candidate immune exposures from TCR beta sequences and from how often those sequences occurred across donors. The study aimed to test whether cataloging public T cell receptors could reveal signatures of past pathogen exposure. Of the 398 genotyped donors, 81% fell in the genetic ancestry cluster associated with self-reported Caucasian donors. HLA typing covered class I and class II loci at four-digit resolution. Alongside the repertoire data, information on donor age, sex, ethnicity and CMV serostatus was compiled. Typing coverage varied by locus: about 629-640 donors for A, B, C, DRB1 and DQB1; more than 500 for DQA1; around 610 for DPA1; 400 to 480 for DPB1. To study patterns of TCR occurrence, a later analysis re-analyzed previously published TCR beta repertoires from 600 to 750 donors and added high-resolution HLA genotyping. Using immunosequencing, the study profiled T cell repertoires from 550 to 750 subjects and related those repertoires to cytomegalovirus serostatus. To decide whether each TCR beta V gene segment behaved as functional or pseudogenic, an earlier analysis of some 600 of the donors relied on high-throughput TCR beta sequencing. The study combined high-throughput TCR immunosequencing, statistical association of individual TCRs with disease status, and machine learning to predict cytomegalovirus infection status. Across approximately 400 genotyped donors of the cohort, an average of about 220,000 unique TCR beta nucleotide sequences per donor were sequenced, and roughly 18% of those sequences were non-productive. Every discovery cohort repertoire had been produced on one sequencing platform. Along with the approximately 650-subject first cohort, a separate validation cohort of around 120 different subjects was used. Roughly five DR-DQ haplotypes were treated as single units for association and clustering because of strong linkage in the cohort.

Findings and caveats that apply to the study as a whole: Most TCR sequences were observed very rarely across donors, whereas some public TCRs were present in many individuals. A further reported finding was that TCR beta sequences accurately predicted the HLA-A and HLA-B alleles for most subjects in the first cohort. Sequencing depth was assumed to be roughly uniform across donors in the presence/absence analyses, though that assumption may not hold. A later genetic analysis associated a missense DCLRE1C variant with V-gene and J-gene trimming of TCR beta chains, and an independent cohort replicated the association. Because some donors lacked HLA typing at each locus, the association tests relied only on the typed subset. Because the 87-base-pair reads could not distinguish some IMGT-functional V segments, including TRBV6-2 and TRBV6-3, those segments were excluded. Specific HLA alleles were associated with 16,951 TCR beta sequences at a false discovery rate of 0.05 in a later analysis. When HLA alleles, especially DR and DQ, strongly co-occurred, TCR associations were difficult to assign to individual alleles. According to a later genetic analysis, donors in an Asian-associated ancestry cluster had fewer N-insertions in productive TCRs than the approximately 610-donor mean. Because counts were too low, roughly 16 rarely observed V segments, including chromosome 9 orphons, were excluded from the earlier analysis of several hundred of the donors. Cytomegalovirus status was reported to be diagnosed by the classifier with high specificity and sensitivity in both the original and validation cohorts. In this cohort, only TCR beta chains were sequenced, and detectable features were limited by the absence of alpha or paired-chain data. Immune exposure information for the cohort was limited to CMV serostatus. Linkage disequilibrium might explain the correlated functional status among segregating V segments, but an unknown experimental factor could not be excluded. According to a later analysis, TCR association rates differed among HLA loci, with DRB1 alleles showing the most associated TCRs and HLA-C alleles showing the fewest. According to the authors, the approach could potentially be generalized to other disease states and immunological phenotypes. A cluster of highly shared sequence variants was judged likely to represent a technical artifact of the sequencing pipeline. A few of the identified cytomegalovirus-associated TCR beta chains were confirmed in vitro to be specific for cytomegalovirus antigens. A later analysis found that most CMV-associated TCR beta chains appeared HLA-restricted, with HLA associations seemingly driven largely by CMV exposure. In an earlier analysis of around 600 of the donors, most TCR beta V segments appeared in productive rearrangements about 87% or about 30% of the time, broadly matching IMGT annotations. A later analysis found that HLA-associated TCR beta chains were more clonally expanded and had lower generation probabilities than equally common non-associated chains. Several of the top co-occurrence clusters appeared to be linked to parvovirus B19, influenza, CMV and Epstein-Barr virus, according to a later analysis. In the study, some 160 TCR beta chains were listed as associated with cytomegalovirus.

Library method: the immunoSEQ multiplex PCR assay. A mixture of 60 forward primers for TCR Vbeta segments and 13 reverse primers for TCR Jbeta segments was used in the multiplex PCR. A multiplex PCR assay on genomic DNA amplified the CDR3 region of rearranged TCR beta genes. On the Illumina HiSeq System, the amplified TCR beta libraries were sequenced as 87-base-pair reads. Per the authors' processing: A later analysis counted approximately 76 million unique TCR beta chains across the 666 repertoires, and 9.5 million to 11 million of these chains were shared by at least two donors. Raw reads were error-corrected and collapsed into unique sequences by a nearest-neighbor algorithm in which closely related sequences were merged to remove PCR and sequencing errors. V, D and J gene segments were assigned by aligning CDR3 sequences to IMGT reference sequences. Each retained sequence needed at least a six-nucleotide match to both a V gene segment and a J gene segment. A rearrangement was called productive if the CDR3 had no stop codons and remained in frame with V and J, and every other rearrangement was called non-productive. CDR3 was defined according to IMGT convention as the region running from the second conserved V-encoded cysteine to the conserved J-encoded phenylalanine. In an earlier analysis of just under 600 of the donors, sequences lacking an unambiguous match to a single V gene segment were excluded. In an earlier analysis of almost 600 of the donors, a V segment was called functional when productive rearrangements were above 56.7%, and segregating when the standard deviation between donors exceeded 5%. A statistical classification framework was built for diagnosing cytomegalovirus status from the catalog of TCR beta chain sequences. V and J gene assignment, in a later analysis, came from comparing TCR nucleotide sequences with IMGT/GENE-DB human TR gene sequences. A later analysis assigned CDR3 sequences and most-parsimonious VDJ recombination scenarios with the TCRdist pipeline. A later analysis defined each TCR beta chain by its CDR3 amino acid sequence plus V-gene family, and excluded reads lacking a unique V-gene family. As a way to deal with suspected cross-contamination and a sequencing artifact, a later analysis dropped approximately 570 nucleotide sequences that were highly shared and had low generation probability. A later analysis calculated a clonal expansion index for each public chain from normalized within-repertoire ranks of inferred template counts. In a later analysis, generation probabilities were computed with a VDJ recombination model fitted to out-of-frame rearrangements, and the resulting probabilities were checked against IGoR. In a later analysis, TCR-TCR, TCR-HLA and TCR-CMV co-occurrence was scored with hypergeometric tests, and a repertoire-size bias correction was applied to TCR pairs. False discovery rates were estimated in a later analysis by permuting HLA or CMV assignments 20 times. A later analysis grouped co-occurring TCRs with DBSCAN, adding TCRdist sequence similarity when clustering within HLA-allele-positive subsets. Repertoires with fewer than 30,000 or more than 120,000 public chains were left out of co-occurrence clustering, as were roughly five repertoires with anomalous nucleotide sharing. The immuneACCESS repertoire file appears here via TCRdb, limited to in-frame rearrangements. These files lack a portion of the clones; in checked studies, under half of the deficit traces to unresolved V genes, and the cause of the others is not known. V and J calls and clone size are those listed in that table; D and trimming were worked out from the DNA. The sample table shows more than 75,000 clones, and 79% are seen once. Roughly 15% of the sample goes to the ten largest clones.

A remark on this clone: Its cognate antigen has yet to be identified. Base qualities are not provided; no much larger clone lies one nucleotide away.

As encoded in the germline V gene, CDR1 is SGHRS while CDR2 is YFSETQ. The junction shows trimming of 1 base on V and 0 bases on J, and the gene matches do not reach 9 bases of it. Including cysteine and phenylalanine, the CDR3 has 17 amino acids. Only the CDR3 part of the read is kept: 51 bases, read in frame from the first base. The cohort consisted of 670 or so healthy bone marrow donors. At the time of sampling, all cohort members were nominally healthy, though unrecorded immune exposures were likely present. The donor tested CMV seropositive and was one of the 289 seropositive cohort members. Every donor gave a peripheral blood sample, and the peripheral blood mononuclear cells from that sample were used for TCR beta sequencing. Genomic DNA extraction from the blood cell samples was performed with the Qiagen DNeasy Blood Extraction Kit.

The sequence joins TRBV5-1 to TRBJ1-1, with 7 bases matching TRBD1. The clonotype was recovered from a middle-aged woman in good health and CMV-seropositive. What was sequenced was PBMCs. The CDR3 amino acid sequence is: CASSLYWGQTMNTEAFF. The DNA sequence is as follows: TGCGCCAGCAGCTTGTATTGGGGACAGACGATGAACACTGAAGCTTTCTTT.